The 27 T cell receptor beta chains below come from one sample, sequenced in a study of tumor-infiltrating lymphocytes in primary liver carcinoma. The template, 500 ng total RNA, yielded TCR beta cDNA made with a constant-region primer. Three nested multiplex PCR rounds, a slightly modified ARM-PCR method, built the TCR beta libraries. PCR rounds one and two used TRBV1-TRBV30 forward primers with a C-beta reverse primer for about 9 cycles each. TCRdb re-derived calls from the multiplex PCR reads in MiXCR, one entry per CDR3 protein. The sample lists around 80,000 distinct CDR3 sequences; about 75% were seen once. Co-extraction of RNA and DNA was performed on about 20-32 mg of unsorted bulk tissue. Sequencing input: tumor-adjacent normal liver tissue. Receptors originate from a man aged 40-55 years with primary liver carcinoma and hepatitis B virus infection.

V gene TRBV7-8 combines with J gene TRBJ2-7; maybe TRBD2 (6 bases). Germline V gene sequence: CDR1 SGHVS, CDR2 FQNEAQ. Between the trimmed V and J ends, which lost 5 bases and 7 bases, there was a span of 30 bases. The CDR3 contains 18 residues. The CDR3 region has the DNA TGTGCCAGCAGCCCGCTTGGAGGGTCAGCGGTCTCCTACAAAGAGCAGTACTTC. Protein product: CASSPLGGSAVSYKEQYF.

This clonotype came up many times. This chain joins TRBV7-9 and TRBJ2-1, with a possible D match to TRBD2 (6 bases). V was pared by 5 bases and J by 10 bases, with 24 bases between. Germline CDR1 is SEHNR and CDR2 is FQNEAQ (reference sequence). The CDR3 consists of 16 residues. The CDR3 here is CASSDAGTSLIGEQFF. The CDR3 DNA sequence: TGTGCCAGCAGCGACGCCGGGACTTCCCTCATCGGCGAGCAGTTCTTC. The full variable domain, in which reference TRBV7-9 and TRBJ2-1 provide the parts outside the CDR3, is DTGVSQNPRHKITKRGQNVTFRCDPISEHNRLYWYRQTLGQGPEFLTYFQNEAQLEKSRLLSDRFSAERPKGSFSTLEIQRTEQGDSAMYLCASSDAGTSLIGEQFFGPGTRLTVL.

There are many counts of this clonotype. V usage is TRBV5-4 and J usage is TRBJ2-1; 9 bases match TRBD2. J gave up 0 bases and V 2 bases, and 0 bases lay outside the gene matches. This CDR3 has 15 amino acids. The germline V gene encodes CDR1 SGHNT and CDR2 YYREEE (reference sequence). The CDR3 is CASSLLAGSYNEQFF. DNA of the CDR3: TGTGCCAGCAGCTTACTAGCGGGCTCCTACAATGAGCAGTTCTTC.

A word on this clonotype: Since the CDR3 does not end with the conserved phenylalanine or tryptophan, this likely comes from a read error. It is unclear where the CDR3 begins or ends on the DNA, so no DNA is shown, and the CDR3 is as TCRdb lists it. The chain carries TRBV11-1 and TRBJ2-1; the table names TRBD1, a call not compared with the DNA. Looked up from germline, CDR1 is SGHAT and CDR2 is FQDESV (reference sequence). The CDR3 comprises 15 residues, both ends counted. Here the CDR3 reads CASMEGTILSNEQFL.

This chain links TRBV10-3 with TRBJ2-1; D is uncertain. CDR1 and CDR2 from the germline V gene are ENHRY and SYGVKD. V lost 0 bases to trimming and J lost 8 bases, with 23 bases between them. This CDR3 spans 18 amino acids. The CDR3 loop is CAISESPLVAGDSHEQFF. CDR3 sequence (DNA): TGTGCCATCAGTGAGTCCCCCCTCGTGGCTGGAGACTCGCATGAGCAGTTCTTC.

As to this clonotype: Because the CDR3 is missing its conserved closing phenylalanine or tryptophan, this is likely a read error. The J gene is TRBJ2-3, the V gene TRBV4-3; 7 positions agree with TRBD1. CDR1 and CDR2 from the germline V gene are LGHNA and YSLEER. The CDR3 spans 15 residues. The CDR3: CASCQEDRSTETQYL. CDR3 nucleotide sequence: TGCGCCAGCTGCCAAGAGGACAGGTCCACAGAAACGCAGTATCTT.

The V and J genes are TRBV6-2 or TRBV6-3 and TRBJ2-1; 10 nucleotides align to TRBD1. Germline assignment: CDR1 MNHEY and CDR2 SVGEGT. V was pared by 7 bases and J by 6 bases, with 6 bases of the junction left unmatched. The CDR3 has 14 amino acids. CDR3 DNA: TGTGCCAGCAAAGGGACAGGGGATCCCAATGAGCAGTTCTTC. Protein product: CASKGTGDPNEQFF.

Turning to this clonotype: The junction differs from germline at one of its ends, possibly a read error. J is TRBJ2-5 and V is TRBV9; D tentatively fits TRBD1 or TRBD2 (7 bases each). The CDR3 has 16 residues. Germline values: CDR1 SGDLS, CDR2 YYNGEE. The CDR3 DNA follows: TGTGCCGGCAGCGTTGGAGGGGGCGGGGGTCAAGAGACTCAGTACTTC. Translated: CAGSVGGGGGQETQYF. The full variable domain, in which reference TRBV9 and TRBJ2-5 provide the parts outside the CDR3, is DSGVTQTPKHLITATGQRVTLRCSPRSGDLSVYWYQQSLDQGLQFLIQYYNGEERAKGNILERFSAQQFPDLHSELNLSSLELGDSALYFCAGSVGGGGGQETQYFGPGTRLLVL.

The rearrangement links TRBV5-6 to TRBJ2-1, with 7 bases aligning to TRBD2. The V and J ends lost 0 bases and 6 bases, in that order; junction bases with no gene match: 9. CDR3 length: 16 residues. Germline V gene data show CDR1 as SGHDT and CDR2 as YYEEEE. This CDR3 reads CASSLVAGAWGNEQFF. CDR3 DNA sequence: TGTGCCAGCAGCTTGGTTGCGGGAGCTTGGGGCAATGAGCAGTTCTTC.

On this clonotype: This may be a read error, as it is one base from a much larger clone. This chain joins TRBV14 and TRBJ2-5; D is perhaps TRBD1 or TRBD2 (5 bases each). The germline CDR1 and CDR2 sequences are SGHDN and FVKESK. The CDR3 sequence is 15 residues long. CDR3 protein: CASSQQPGIPGTLYF. CDR3 DNA: TGTGCCAGCAGCCAGCAACCCGGGATCCCTGGGACCCTGTACTTC.

About this clonotype: One junction end disagrees with the germline gene, perhaps due to a read error. The chain couples TRBV5-4 to TRBJ2-2, with D perhaps TRBD2 (6 bases). This CDR3 is 16 amino acids long. From germline, CDR1 is SGHNT and CDR2 YYREEE (reference sequence). The CDR3 DNA sequence: TGTGCCAGCAGCACGGCGGTGGGAGGTGATACCGGGGAGCTGTCTTTT. Its translation: CASSTAVGGDTGELSF.

This clonotype was detected ten times or more. This sequence may be a read error, since a much larger clone differs from it by one base. The rearrangement uses TRBV6-2 or TRBV6-3 and TRBJ2-7, with TRBD1 matching over 9 bases. Per the germline V gene, CDR1 is MNHEY and CDR2 is SVGEGT. This CDR3 has 14 amino acids. For the CDR3, the DNA is TGTGCCAGCAGCCTCCGGGACAGGGCCCACGAGCAGTGCTTC. Amino acid sequence: CASSLRDRAHEQCF.

A remark on this clonotype: A read error may account for a junction end that differs from germline. The chain is built from TRBV5-5 and TRBJ2-3; 7 bases align to TRBD2. This CDR3 comprises 17 residues. Germline V gene sequence: CDR1 SGHKS, CDR2 YYEKEE (reference sequence). Here the CDR3 reads CVSSGIVAESGTDTQYF. The CDR3 bases are TGTGTCAGCAGCGGGATAGTAGCGGAATCTGGGACAGATACGCAGTATTTT.

The chain has TRBV4-1 and TRBJ2-2; D is possibly TRBD1 (5 bases). CDR1 and CDR2 from the germline V gene are MGHRA and YSYEKL. This CDR3 has 13 residues. V gave up 6 bases and J gave up 2 bases, with 7 bases separating them. The CDR3: CASRQENTGELFF. The CDR3 coding sequence is TGCGCCAGCAGACAGGAAAACACCGGGGAGCTGTTTTTT.

The J gene is TRBJ1-2, the V gene TRBV28, with D unclear. Germline CDR1 reads MDHEN; CDR2 reads SYDVKM. CDR3 length equals 13 residues. Trimming shortened V by 5 bases and J by 0 bases, and 7 bases separated the two germline ends. The CDR3 here is CASSPGSNYGYTF. The CDR3 nucleotides are TGTGCCAGCAGTCCCGGATCTAACTATGGCTACACCTTC.

Concerning this clonotype itself: Since a much larger clone is just one base distant, this may be a read error. Here the CDR3 omits its conserved ending phenylalanine or tryptophan, so a read error is the likely source. J is TRBJ2-2 and V is TRBV5-1; tentatively, D is TRBD1 (5 bases). This CDR3 has 15 residues. V lost 4 bases and J 1 base, leaving 11 bases between the germline ends. Germline V gene lookup returns CDR1 SGHRS and CDR2 YFSETQ. The CDR3 region has the DNA TGCGCCAGCAGCACCTTGCAGGGGAACACCGGGGAGCTGTTTCTT. It encodes CASSTLQGNTGELFL.

This clonotype was detected once. At one end, the junction sequence differs from germline, possibly due to a read error. This rearrangement joins TRBV11-2 to TRBJ2-7; D is uncertain. The CDR3 contains 13 residues. Germline CDR1 SGHAT, CDR2 FQNNGV. CDR3 sequence (DNA): TGTGCCGGCAGCCCTCAGGCTAATTACGAACAGTACTTC. It encodes CAGSPQANYEQYF.

Comments on this clonotype: Relative to the germline gene, one junction end is altered; a read error may explain this. This sequence joins TRBV4-2 and TRBJ2-7; TRBD2 agrees at 9 bases. The CDR3 contains 16 residues. Germline-derived CDR1 and CDR2 are LGHNA and YNFKEQ. The CDR3 DNA follows: TGTGCCAGCAGCCAAGTAGCTAGCGGGGTTTCCTACGAGCACTACTTC. It specifies CASSQVASGVSYEHYF.

Comments on this clonotype: This may stem from a read error, because a much larger clone lies one nucleotide away. The chain links TRBV11-1 to TRBJ2-5; TRBD2 might be the D (5 bases). Germline CDR1 reads SGHAT; CDR2 reads FQDESV (reference sequence). The CDR3 loop spans 13 amino acids. This CDR3 is CASSSTRGETQNF. The CDR3 nucleotides read TGTGCCAGCAGCAGTACTAGAGGCGAGACCCAGAACTTC.

This clonotype appeared once. A read error is likely, as this CDR3 ends without the conserved phenylalanine or tryptophan. The V call is TRBV11-2, the J call TRBJ2-3, with D tentatively TRBD2 (6 bases). Germline values: CDR1 SGHAT, CDR2 FQNNGV. Trimming left V 1 base short and J 3 bases short, with 14 bases between. The CDR3 totals 16 residues. CDR3 sequence (DNA): TGTGCCAGCAGCTTAGTGGGACTGGTGGTAACAGATACGCAGTATTTA. It yields the protein CASSLVGLVVTDTQYL.

Comments on this clonotype: At one boundary the junction diverges from the germline segment, which might be a read error. The V gene is TRBV10-3, the J gene TRBJ2-7; D ambiguous. The germline CDR1 and CDR2 sequences are ENHRY and SYGVKD. This CDR3 is 14 amino acids long. CDR3 coding DNA: TGTGCCACCAGTTATGACATGGCCTCCTACGAGCAGTACTTC. It yields the protein CATSYDMASYEQYF.

The sample holds many counts of this clonotype. The rearrangement uses TRBV4-3 and TRBJ2-3, with a weak D call TRBD2 (5 bases). V dropped 1 base and J dropped 2 bases, with 7 bases sitting between them. This CDR3 has 14 residues. The V gene's germline CDR1 is LGHNA and CDR2 YSLEER. The CDR3 coding sequence is TGCGCCAGCAGCCAAGCCCTAGCCACAGATACGCAGTATTTT. Translation gives CASSQALATDTQYF.

A note on this clonotype: At one of its ends the junction is not consistent with the germline gene, which may arise from a read error. The gene calls are TRBV6-5 and TRBJ2-7; weak D call: TRBD1 (6 bases). The CDR3 has 14 residues. Germline CDR1 and CDR2: MNHEY and SVGAGI. The CDR3 nucleotides are TGTGCCAGCAGTGCCAGGGGAAGAGGCTGCGAGCGGTACTTC. It encodes CASSARGRGCERYF.

A note on this clonotype: A read error is likely, as this CDR3 ends without the conserved phenylalanine or tryptophan. The DNA is left out, because the CDR3 cannot be placed on it with certainty; the CDR3 is given as TCRdb lists it. The chain links TRBV29-1 to TRBJ2-7; the D segment call TRBD1 is taken from the table without a DNA check. Both ends counted, the CDR3 spans 15 residues. Germline loops: CDR1 SQVTM, CDR2 ANQGSEA. Here the CDR3 reads CSAKGVRDSPYEQYS.

CDR3: CASSEPGRADEKLFF. The DNA of the CDR3 is TGTGCCAGCAGTGAACCAGGACGGGCCGACGAAAAACTGTTTTTT. This chain connects TRBV25-1 to TRBJ1-4; D unresolved. From germline, CDR1 is MGHDK and CDR2 SYGVNS. The V gene lost 2 bases and the J gene lost 8 bases, with 15 bases spanning the gap. This CDR3 spans 15 amino acids.

The chain is built from TRBV11-3 and TRBJ1-2, with 7 positions matching TRBD1. CDR3 size: 17 residues. CDR1 is SGHNT and CDR2 is YENEEA in the germline V gene. Losses at the gene ends were 5 bases for V and 13 bases for J; bases not matched to a gene: 25. The CDR3: CASSPPTHRGTNYGRTF. The CDR3 DNA reads as TGTGCCAGCAGCCCTCCTACCCACAGGGGAACTAACTATGGCCGCACCTTC.

The chain uses TRBV29-1 and TRBJ1-1; D is perhaps TRBD1 (5 bases). V was pared by 4 bases and J by 4 bases, with 10 bases between. Germline V lookup: CDR1 SQVTM, CDR2 ANQGSEA. CDR3 length: 12 amino acids. CDR3 loop: CSVAGRGTEAFF. DNA of the CDR3: TGCAGCGTTGCTGGGAGGGGCACTGAAGCTTTCTTT. The variable domain in full, completed from reference TRBV29-1 and TRBJ1-1, reads SAVISQKPSRDICQRGTSLTIQCQVDSQVTMMFWYRQQPGQSLTLIATANQGSEATYESGFVIDKFPISRPNLTFSTLTVSNMSPEDSSIYLCSVAGRGTEAFFGQGTRLTVV.